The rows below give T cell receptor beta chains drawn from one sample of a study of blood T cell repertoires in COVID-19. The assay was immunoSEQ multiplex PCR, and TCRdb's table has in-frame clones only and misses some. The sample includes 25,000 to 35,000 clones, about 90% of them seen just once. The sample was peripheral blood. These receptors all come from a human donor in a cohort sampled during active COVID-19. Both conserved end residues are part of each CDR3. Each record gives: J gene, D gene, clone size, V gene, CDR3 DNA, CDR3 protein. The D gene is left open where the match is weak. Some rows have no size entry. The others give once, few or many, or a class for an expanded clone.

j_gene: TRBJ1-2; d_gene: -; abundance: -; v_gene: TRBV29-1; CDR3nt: TGCAGCGTTGACCGACAGGAGTCAAACTATGGCTACACCTTC; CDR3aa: CSVDRQESNYGYTF
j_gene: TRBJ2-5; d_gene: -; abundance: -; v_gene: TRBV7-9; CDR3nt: TGTGCCAGCAGCTTAGACAGGCCCGAGACCCAGTACTTC; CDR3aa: CASSLDRPETQYF
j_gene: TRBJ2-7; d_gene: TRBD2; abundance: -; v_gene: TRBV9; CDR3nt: TGTGCCAGCAGTAGAGCGGGGAGCTCCTACGAGCAGTACTTC; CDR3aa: CASSRAGSSYEQYF
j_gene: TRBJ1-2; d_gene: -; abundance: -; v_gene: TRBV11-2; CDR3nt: TGTGCCAGCAGCTTAGATGGGGTCTCAGGGTATGGCTACACCTTC; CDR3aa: CASSLDGVSGYGYTF
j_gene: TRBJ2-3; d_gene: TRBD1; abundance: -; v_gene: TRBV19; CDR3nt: TGTGCCAGTAACCGCCGGGACAGCCCTCGGGATACGCAGTATTTT; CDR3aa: CASNRRDSPRDTQYF
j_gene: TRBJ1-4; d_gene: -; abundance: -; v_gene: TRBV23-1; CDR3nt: TGCGCCAGCCGCCAGAGGCTAGGTAATGAAAAACTGTTTTTT; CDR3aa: CASRQRLGNEKLFF
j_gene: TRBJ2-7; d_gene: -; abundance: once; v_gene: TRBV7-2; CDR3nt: TGTGCCAGCAGCCCTGGCAGGGTGCAGTACTTC; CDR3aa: CASSPGRVQYF
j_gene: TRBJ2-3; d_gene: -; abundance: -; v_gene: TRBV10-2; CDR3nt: TGCGCCAGCAGTGGCCGGGGTTCATCGGCGGGTTTAAACACAGATACGCAGTATTTT; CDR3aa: CASSGRGSSAGLNTDTQYF
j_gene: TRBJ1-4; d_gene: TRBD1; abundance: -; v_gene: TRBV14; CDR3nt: TGTGCCAGCAGCCAAGGTTGGGGGACAGCAACTAATGAAAAACTGTTTTTT; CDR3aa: CASSQGWGTATNEKLFF
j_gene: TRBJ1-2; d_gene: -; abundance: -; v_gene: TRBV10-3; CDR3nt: TGTGCCATCAGTGCAGGACAACATAACTATGGCTACACCTTC; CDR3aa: CAISAGQHNYGYTF
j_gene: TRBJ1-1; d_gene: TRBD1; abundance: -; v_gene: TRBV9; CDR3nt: TGTGCCAGCAGCGCACGGGGACAGAGAAACACTGAAGCTTTCTTT; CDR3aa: CASSARGQRNTEAFF
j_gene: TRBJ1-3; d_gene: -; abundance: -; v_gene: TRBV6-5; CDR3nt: TGTGCCAGCACGGCGGGCTTTTCTGGAAACACCATATATTTT; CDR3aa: CASTAGFSGNTIYF